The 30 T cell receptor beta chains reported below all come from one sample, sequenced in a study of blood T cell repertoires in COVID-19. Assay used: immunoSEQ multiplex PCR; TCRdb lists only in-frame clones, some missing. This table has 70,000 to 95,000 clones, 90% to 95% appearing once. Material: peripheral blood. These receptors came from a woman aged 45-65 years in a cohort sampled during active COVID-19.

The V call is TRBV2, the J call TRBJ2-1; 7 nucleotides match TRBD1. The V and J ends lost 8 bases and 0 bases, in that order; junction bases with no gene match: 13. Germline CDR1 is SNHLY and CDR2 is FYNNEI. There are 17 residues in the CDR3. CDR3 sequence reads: CASGTHRGGSSYNEQFF. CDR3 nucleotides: TGTGCCAGCGGTACCCACAGGGGCGGAAGCTCCTACAATGAGCAGTTCTTC.

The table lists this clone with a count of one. CDR3 sequence reads: CASSYSNKGAANTGELFF. The CDR3 nucleotides are TGTGCCAGCAGTTACTCGAATAAGGGGGCCGCGAACACCGGGGAGCTGTTTTTT. The J gene is TRBJ2-2, the V gene TRBV6-2 or TRBV6-3, with 7 bases fitting TRBD1. This CDR3 comprises 18 residues. V gave up 0 bases and J gave up 0 bases; unmatched junction bases: 7. Germline CDR1 MNHEY, CDR2 SVGEGT.

DNA for the CDR3: TGTGCCAGCAGCCCAGCGAGCGGAGGGCCCTACGAGCAGTACTTC. Protein product: CASSPASGGPYEQYF. This chain connects TRBV11-2 to TRBJ2-7, with D perhaps matching TRBD2 (6 bases). Trimming pared 5 bases from V and 2 bases from J, leaving 16 bases between. CDR1 and CDR2 from the germline V gene are SGHAT and FQNNGV. The CDR3 is 15 amino acids. The whole variable domain, remainder taken from reference TRBV11-2 and TRBJ2-7, is EAGVAQSPRYKIIEKRQSVAFWCNPISGHATLYWYQQILGQGPKLLIQFQNNGVVDDSQLPKDRFSAERLKGVDSTLKIQPAKLEDSAVYLCASSPASGGPYEQYFGPGTRLTVT.

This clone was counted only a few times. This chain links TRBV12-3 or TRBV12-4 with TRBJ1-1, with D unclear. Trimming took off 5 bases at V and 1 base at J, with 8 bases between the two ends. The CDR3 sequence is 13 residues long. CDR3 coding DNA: TGTGCCAGCAGTATTCAACAGAACACTGAAGCTTTCTTT. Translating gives CASSIQQNTEAFF.

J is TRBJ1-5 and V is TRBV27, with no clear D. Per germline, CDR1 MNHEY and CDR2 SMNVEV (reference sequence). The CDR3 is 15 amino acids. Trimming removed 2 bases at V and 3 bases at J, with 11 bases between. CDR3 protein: CASSLGTGANQPQHF. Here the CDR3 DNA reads TGTGCCAGCAGTTTAGGAACGGGAGCCAATCAGCCCCAGCATTTT.

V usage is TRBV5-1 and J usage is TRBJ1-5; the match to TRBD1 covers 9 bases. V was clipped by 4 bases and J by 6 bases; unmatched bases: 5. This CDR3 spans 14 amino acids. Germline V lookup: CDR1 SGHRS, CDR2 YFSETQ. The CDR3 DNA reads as TGCGCCAGCAGCGCCGGGACAGGGAGTCAGCCCCAGCATTTT. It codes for CASSAGTGSQPQHF.

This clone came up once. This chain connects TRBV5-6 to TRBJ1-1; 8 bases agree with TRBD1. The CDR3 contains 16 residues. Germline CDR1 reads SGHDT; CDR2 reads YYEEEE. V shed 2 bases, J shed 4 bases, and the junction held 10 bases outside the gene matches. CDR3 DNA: TGTGCCAGCAGCTTCCAGGGACAGGTATCTAGCACTGAAGCTTTCTTT. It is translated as CASSFQGQVSSTEAFF.

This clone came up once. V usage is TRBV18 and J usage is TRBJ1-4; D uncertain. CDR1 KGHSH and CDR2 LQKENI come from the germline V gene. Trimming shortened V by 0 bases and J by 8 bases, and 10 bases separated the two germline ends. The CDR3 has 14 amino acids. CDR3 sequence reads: CASSPPGRREKLFF. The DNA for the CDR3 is TGTGCCAGCTCACCACCGGGGAGGAGGGAAAAACTGTTTTTT.

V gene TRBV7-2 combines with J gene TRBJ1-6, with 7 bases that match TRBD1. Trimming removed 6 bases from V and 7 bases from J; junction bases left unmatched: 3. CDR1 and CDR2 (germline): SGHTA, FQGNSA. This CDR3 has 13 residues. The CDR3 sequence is CASRWDSNSPLHF. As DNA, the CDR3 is TGTGCCAGCAGATGGGACAGCAATTCACCCCTCCACTTT.

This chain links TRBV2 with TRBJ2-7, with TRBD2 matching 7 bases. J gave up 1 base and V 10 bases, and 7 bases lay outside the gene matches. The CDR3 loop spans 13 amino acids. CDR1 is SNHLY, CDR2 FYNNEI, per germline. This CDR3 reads CATGGGTSYEQYF. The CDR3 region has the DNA TGTGCCACCGGCGGGGGAACTTCCTACGAGCAGTACTTC.

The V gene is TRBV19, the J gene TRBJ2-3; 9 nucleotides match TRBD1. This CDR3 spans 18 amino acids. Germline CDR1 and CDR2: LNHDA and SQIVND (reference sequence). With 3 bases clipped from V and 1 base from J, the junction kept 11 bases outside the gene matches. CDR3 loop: CASSISSTGGTGTDTQYF. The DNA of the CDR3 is TGTGCCAGTAGTATTTCTTCGACAGGGGGAACGGGCACAGATACGCAGTATTTT.

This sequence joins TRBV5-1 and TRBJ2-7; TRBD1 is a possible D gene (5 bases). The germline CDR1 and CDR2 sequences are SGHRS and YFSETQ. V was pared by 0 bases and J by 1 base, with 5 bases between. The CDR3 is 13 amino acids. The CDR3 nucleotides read TGCGCCAGCAGCTTGGGACAGTCCTACGAGCAGTACTTC. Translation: CASSLGQSYEQYF. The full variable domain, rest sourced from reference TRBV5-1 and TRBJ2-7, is KAGVTQTPRYLIKTRGQQVTLSCSPISGHRSVSWYQQTPGQGLQFLFEYFSETQRNKGNFPGRFSGRQFSNSRSEMNVSTLELGDSALYLCASSLGQSYEQYFGPGTRLTVT.

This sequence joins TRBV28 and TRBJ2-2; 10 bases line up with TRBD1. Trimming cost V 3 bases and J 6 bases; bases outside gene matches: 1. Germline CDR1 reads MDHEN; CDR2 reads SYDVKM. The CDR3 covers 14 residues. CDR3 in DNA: TGTGCCAGCAGTTTGACAGGGGGCTCCGGGGAGCTGTTTTTT. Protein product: CASSLTGGSGELFF.

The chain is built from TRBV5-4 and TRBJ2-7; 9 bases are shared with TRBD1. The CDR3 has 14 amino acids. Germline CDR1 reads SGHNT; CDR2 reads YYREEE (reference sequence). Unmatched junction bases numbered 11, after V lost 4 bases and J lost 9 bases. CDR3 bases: TGTGCCAGCAGCAGTCCCGGGACAGGGACGGGGCAGTACTTC. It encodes CASSSPGTGTGQYF.

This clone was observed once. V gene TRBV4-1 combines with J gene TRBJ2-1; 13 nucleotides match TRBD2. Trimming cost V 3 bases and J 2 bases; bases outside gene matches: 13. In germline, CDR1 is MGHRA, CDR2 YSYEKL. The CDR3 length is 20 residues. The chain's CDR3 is CASSHGRTSGGVPTYNEQFF. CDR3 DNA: TGCGCCAGCAGCCATGGCCGGACTAGCGGGGGTGTCCCCACCTACAATGAGCAGTTCTTC.

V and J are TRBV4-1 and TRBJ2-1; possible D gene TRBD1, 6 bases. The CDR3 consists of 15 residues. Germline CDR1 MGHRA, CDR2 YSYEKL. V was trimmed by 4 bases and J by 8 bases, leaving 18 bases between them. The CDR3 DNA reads TGCGCCAGCAGCCTCGCCGGGACATCATTGCATGAGCAGTTCTTC. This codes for CASSLAGTSLHEQFF.

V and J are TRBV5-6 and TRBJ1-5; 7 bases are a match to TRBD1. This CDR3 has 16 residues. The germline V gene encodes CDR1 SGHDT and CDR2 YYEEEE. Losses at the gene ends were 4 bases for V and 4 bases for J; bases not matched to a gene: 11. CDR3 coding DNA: TGTGCCAGCAGCACACACAGGGGTGGGCCTAATCAGCCCCAGCATTTT. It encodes CASSTHRGGPNQPQHF. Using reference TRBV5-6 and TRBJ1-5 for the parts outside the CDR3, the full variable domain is DAGVTQSPTHLIKTRGQQVTLRCSPKSGHDTVSWYQQALGQGPQFIFQYYEEEERQRGNFPDRFSGHQFPNYSSELNVNALLLGDSALYLCASSTHRGGPNQPQHFGDGTRLSIL.

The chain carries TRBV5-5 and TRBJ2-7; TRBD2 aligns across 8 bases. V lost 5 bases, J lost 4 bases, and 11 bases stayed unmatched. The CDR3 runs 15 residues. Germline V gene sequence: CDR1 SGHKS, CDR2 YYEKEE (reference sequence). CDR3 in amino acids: CASSGGVAGGYEQYF. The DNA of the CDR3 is TGTGCCAGCAGTGGCGGGGTTGCGGGAGGTTACGAGCAGTACTTC.

CDR3 DNA sequence: TGTGCCAGCAGCGACACCGGGGGCAATCAGCCCCAGCATTTT. Its translation: CASSDTGGNQPQHF. V gene TRBV28 combines with J gene TRBJ1-5, with unresolved D. This CDR3 spans 14 amino acids. The germline V gene has CDR1 MDHEN and CDR2 SYDVKM. Trimming cost V 6 bases and J 2 bases, with 11 bases left between them.

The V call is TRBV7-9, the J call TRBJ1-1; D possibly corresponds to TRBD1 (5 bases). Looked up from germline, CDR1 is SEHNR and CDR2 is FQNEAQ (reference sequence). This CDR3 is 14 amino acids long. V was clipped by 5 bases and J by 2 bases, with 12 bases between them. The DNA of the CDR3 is TGTGCCAGCAGCGCCCAACAGGCCAACACTGAAGCTTTCTTT. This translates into CASSAQQANTEAFF.

The CDR3, as DNA: TGTGCCAGCAGCACCAGGAGCGGGAGCCGGGAGACCCAGTACTTC. Translating gives CASSTRSGSRETQYF. The chain couples TRBV9 to TRBJ2-5, with 8 nucleotides matching TRBD2. The CDR3 length is 15 residues. Looked up from germline, CDR1 is SGDLS and CDR2 is YYNGEE. The trim removed 4 bases at V and 5 bases at J, leaving 10 bases unmatched.

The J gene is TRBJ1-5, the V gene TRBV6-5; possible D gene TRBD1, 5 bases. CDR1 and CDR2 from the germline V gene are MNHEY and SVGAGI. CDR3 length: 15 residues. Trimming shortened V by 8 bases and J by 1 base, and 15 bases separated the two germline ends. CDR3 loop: CASHSTVFSNQPQHF. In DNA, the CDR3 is TGTGCCAGCCATTCGACAGTTTTCAGCAATCAGCCCCAGCATTTT.

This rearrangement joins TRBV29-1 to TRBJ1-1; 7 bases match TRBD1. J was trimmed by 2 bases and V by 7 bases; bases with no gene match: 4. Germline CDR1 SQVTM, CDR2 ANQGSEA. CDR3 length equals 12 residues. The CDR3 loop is CSARDSNTEAFF. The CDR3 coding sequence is TGCAGCGCCCGGGACAGCAACACTGAAGCTTTCTTT.

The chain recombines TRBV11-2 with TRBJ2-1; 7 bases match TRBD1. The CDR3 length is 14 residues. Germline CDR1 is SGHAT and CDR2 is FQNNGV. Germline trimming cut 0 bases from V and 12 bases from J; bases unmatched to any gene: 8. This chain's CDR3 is CASSLDRQGLGQFF. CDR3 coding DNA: TGTGCCAGCAGCTTAGATCGACAGGGTCTTGGGCAGTTCTTC.

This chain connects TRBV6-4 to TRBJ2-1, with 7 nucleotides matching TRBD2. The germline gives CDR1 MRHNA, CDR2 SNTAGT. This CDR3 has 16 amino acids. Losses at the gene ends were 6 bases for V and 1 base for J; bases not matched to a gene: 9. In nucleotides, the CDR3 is TGTGCCAGCAGCGGCTTCGCGGGAGTTTCCTACAATGAGCAGTTCTTC. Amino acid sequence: CASSGFAGVSYNEQFF.

For the CDR3, the DNA is TGTGCCAGCAGCTTAGCGCCAGGGATGAACACTGAAGCTTTCTTT. Protein sequence: CASSLAPGMNTEAFF. The V call is TRBV7-2, the J call TRBJ1-1, with D perhaps TRBD1 (5 bases). The CDR3 covers 15 residues. V lost 0 bases and J 0 bases, leaving 8 bases between the germline ends. In germline, CDR1 is SGHTA, CDR2 FQGNSA. Filled out from reference TRBV7-2 and TRBJ1-1, the complete variable domain reads GAGVSQSPSNKVTEKGKDVELRCDPISGHTALYWYRQSLGQGLEFLIYFQGNSAPDKSGLPSDRFSAERTGGSVSTLTIQRTQQEDSAVYLCASSLAPGMNTEAFFGQGTRLTVV.

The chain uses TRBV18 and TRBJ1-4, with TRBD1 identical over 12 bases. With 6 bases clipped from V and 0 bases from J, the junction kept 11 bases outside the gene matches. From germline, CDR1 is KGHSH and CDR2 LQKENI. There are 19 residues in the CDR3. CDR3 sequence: CASSQTGTGGGATNEKLFF. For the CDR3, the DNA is TGTGCCAGCTCCCAAACCGGGACAGGGGGCGGTGCAACTAATGAAAAACTGTTTTTT.

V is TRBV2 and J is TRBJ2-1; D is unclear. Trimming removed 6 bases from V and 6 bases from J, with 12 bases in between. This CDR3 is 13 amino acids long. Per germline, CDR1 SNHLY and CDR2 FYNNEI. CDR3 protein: CASSIGLSNEQFF. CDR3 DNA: TGTGCCAGCAGCATCGGGTTATCCAATGAGCAGTTCTTC.

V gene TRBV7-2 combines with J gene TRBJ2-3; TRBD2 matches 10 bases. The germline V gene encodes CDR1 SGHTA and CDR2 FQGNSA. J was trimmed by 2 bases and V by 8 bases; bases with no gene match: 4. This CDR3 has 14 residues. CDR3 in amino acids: CASQAGGFTDTQYF. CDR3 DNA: TGTGCCAGCCAAGCGGGGGGGTTCACAGATACGCAGTATTTT.

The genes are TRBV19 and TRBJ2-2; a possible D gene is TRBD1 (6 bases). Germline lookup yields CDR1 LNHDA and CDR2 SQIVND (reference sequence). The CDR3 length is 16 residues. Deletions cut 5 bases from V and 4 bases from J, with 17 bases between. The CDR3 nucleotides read TGTGCCAGTAGTCTAAAACAGGGTGCGGGCACCGGGGAGCTGTTTTTT. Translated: CASSLKQGAGTGELFF.